The 18 T cell receptor beta chains reported below all come from one sample, sequenced in a study of beta chain features in type 1 diabetes. Study results and limitations: Researchers report that Type 1 diabetes patients had moderately but significantly shorter TCRB CDR3s across all four CD4+ subsets.

Every bit of the isolated RNA underwent reverse transcription, so sequencing read expressed TCRB transcripts. Sequencing was performed with immunoSEQ multiplex PCR; in TCRdb, only in-frame clones are kept and a portion is missing. The table lists 200,000 to 300,000 clones, over 20% of them singletons. Their specific antigens are unknown. The sample was naive CD4+ T cells from blood. The receptors were gathered from a woman in her thirties or forties with type 1 diabetes.

The chain has TRBV9 and TRBJ2-5, with 9 bases aligning to TRBD1. The CDR3 runs to 15 residues. Per germline, CDR1 SGDLS and CDR2 YYNGEE. Trimming removed 4 bases from V and 2 bases from J; junction bases left unmatched: 6. The CDR3 spells CASSPRTGVQETQYF. The CDR3 region has the DNA TGTGCCAGCAGCCCCCGGACAGGGGTTCAAGAGACCCAGTACTTC.

This clone has more than one count but fewer than ten. The chain couples TRBV18 to TRBJ2-1; D ambiguous. Germline assignment: CDR1 KGHSH and CDR2 LQKENI. This CDR3 region has 13 residues. V gave up 4 bases and J gave up 7 bases, with 11 bases separating them. The CDR3 protein is CASSLSTGNEQFF. CDR3 coding DNA: TGTGCCAGCTCACTTTCGACTGGAAATGAGCAGTTCTTC.

V and J are TRBV28 and TRBJ1-6; no definite D call. Trimming shortened V by 2 bases and J by 0 bases, and 11 bases separated the two germline ends. CDR1 and CDR2 from the germline V gene are MDHEN and SYDVKM. The CDR3 contains 17 residues. CDR3: CASSLVGGSSYNSPLHF. The CDR3 DNA is TGTGCCAGCAGTTTAGTGGGTGGGAGCTCCTATAATTCACCCCTCCACTTT. Full variable domain (remainder filled in from reference TRBV28 and TRBJ1-6): DVKVTQSSRYLVKRTGEKVFLECVQDMDHENMFWYRQDPGLGLRLIYFSYDVKMKEKGDIPEGYSVSREKKERFSLILESASTNQTSMYLCASSLVGGSSYNSPLHFGNGTRLTVT.

This chain's CDR3 is CASSGDTYEQYF. CDR3 bases: TGTGCCAGCAGTGGTGACACCTACGAGCAGTACTTC. The rearrangement joins TRBV2 to TRBJ2-7; D gene ambiguous. The CDR3 consists of 12 residues. V gave up 4 bases and J gave up 2 bases, with 6 bases separating them. Germline V CDR1 and CDR2: SNHLY, FYNNEI.

In its sample, this clone was seen a few times. The genes are TRBV4-2 and TRBJ1-1, with 7 bases identical to TRBD1. Per the germline V gene, CDR1 is LGHNA and CDR2 is YNFKEQ. V shed 3 bases, J shed 4 bases, and the junction held 14 bases outside the gene matches. The length of the CDR3 is 17 residues. The CDR3 loop is CASSQGTDSRRGTEAFF. In nucleotides, the CDR3 is TGTGCCAGCAGCCAGGGGACAGACAGTCGTCGGGGCACTGAAGCTTTCTTT.

This chain's CDR3 is CASSFPRGAASYEQYF. The CDR3 coding sequence is TGTGCCAGCAGCTTTCCCCGGGGGGCTGCGTCCTACGAGCAGTACTTC. V usage is TRBV7-9 and J usage is TRBJ2-7; weak D call: TRBD2 (7 bases). The germline V gene encodes CDR1 SEHNR and CDR2 FQNEAQ (reference sequence). The CDR3 is made up of 16 amino acids. Trimming took 3 bases from V and 1 from J, leaving 16 bases between them.

The gene calls are TRBV29-1 and TRBJ1-1, with D unresolved. Trimming removed 6 bases from V and 1 base from J, with 12 bases in between. Looked up from germline, CDR1 is SQVTM and CDR2 is ANQGSEA. CDR3 length equals 13 residues. The CDR3 nucleotides read TGCAGCGTCGGCAGGATGCCGAACACTGAAGCTTTCTTT. This gives the protein CSVGRMPNTEAFF.

In the case of this clone: A junction boundary mismatches the germline segment, possibly from a read error. The chain recombines TRBV7-9 with TRBJ2-1; TRBD2 matches 8 bases. Germline V gene lookup returns CDR1 SEHNR and CDR2 FQNEAQ (reference sequence). CDR3 size: 11 residues. The CDR3 reads CASSSGTSSLF. CDR3 nucleotide sequence: TGTGCCAGCAGCTCGGGGACTAGTAGCCTCTTC. The full variable domain, completed using reference TRBV7-9 and TRBJ2-1, is DTGVSQNPRHKITKRGQNVTFRCDPISEHNRLYWYRQTLGQGPEFLTYFQNEAQLEKSRLLSDRFSAERPKGSFSTLEIQRTEQGDSAMYLCASSSGTSSLFGPGTRLTVL.

This clone was seen only a few times. The V and J genes are TRBV9 and TRBJ2-7; 8 positions match TRBD2. Germline V lookup: CDR1 SGDLS, CDR2 YYNGEE. V shed 5 bases and J 1 base; nucleotides not matched to a gene: 5. This CDR3 has 14 residues. CDR3 bases: TGTGCCAGCAGTCTAAGCGGGAGATCCTACGAGCAGTACTTC. Amino acid sequence: CASSLSGRSYEQYF.

The table lists this clone with a few counts. The V and J genes are TRBV18 and TRBJ2-1, with 11 bases fitting TRBD2. CDR1 is KGHSH and CDR2 is LQKENI in the germline V gene. There are 16 residues in the CDR3. The trim removed 6 bases at V and 5 bases at J, leaving 9 bases unmatched. The CDR3 reads CASSPLAGGPHNEQFF. The DNA of the CDR3 is TGTGCCAGCTCCCCATTAGCGGGAGGGCCCCACAATGAGCAGTTCTTC.

This clone was counted between two and nine times. This same CDR3 is encoded by further DNA sequences in the sample. V and J are TRBV7-2 and TRBJ1-6; 9 positions agree with TRBD1. V lost 3 bases, J lost 7 bases, and 1 base stayed unmatched. This CDR3 is built from 14 residues. Germline lookup yields CDR1 SGHTA and CDR2 FQGNSA. In DNA, the CDR3 is TGTGCCAGCAGCTTGGACAGGGGAAATTCACCCCTCCACTTT. This encodes CASSLDRGNSPLHF.

The sample holds a few counts of this clone. The chain joins TRBV5-4 to TRBJ2-5, with a weak D call TRBD1 (5 bases). Trimming stripped 5 bases from V and 3 bases from J, with 17 bases between. CDR3 length: 15 amino acids. Germline CDR1 and CDR2: SGHNT and YYREEE (reference sequence). The CDR3 region is CASSRNRKVEETQYF. CDR3 DNA: TGTGCCAGCAGTCGTAACAGGAAGGTGGAAGAGACCCAGTACTTC.

This clone was seen a handful of times. The rearrangement links TRBV29-1 to TRBJ1-4, with a weak D call TRBD1 (5 bases). In germline, CDR1 is SQVTM, CDR2 ANQGSEA. The CDR3 totals 13 residues. Between the trimmed V and J ends, which lost 2 bases and 10 bases, there was a span of 14 bases. In DNA, the CDR3 is TGCAGCGTTGAATACCAGGGAGGAGGAAAACTGTTTTTT. Amino acid sequence: CSVEYQGGGKLFF.

In DNA form, the CDR3 reads TGTGCCAGCACCCCGGGACACTCCTCCTACGAGCAGTACTTC. Translating it yields CASTPGHSSYEQYF. The rearrangement joins TRBV6-5 to TRBJ2-7, with TRBD1 as a possible D gene (6 bases). Germline V CDR1 and CDR2: MNHEY, SVGAGI. The CDR3 loop spans 14 amino acids. V dropped 7 bases and J dropped 0 bases, with 13 bases sitting between them.

Only a few counts were recorded for this clone. The DNA for the CDR3 is TGTGCCAGCGCCCAGGGAGGGAGTAACACCGGGGAGCTGTTTTTT. Protein sequence: CASAQGGSNTGELFF. This chain joins TRBV28 and TRBJ2-2, with 7 bases aligning to TRBD2. The length of the CDR3 is 15 residues. Germline trimming cut 8 bases from V and 2 bases from J; bases unmatched to any gene: 8. Germline values: CDR1 MDHEN, CDR2 SYDVKM.

The chain uses TRBV7-9 and TRBJ1-1; the match to TRBD1 covers 7 bases. With V trimmed by 2 bases and J by 10 bases, 10 bases remained unmatched. CDR3 length equals 14 residues. CDR1 SEHNR and CDR2 FQNEAQ come from the germline V gene (reference sequence). The CDR3 region has the DNA TGTGCCAGCAGCTTATCGACAGGGACGGGGAGAGCTTTCTTT. Translating gives CASSLSTGTGRAFF.

This clone turned up a few times. The J gene is TRBJ2-3, the V gene TRBV7-2; TRBD1 aligns across 10 bases. Germline V gene data show CDR1 as SGHTA and CDR2 as FQGNSA. The J segment lost 4 bases and the V segment lost 7 bases, leaving 8 bases of the junction unmatched. This CDR3 has 15 residues. The CDR3: CASTFWGQGSDTQYF. CDR3 bases: TGTGCCAGCACCTTTTGGGGACAGGGGTCAGATACGCAGTATTTT.

This clone was found a few times. The J gene is TRBJ1-2, the V gene TRBV28; D not certain. The V gene lost 6 bases and the J gene lost 2 bases, with 4 bases spanning the gap. The germline V gene encodes CDR1 MDHEN and CDR2 SYDVKM. CDR3 length equals 11 residues. CDR3 nucleotides: TGTGCCAGCAGCATGAACTATGGCTACACCTTC. It translates to CASSMNYGYTF.